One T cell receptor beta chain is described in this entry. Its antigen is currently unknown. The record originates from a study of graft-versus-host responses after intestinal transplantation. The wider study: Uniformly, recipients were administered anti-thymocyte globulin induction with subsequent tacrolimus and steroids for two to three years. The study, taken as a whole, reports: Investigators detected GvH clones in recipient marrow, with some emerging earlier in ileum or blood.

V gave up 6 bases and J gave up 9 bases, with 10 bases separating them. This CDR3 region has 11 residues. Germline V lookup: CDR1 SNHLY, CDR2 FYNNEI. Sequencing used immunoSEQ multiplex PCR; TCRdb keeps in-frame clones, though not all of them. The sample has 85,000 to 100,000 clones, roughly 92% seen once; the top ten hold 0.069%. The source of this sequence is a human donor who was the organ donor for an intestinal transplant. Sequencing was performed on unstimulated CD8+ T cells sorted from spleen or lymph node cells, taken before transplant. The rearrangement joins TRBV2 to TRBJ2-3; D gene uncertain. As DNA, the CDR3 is TGTGCCAGCAGATATGAGCACACGCAGTATTTT. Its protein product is CASRYEHTQYF. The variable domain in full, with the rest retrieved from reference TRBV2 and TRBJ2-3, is EPEVTQTPSHQVTQMGQEVILRCVPISNHLYFYWYRQILGQKVEFLVSFYNNEISEKSEIFDDQFSVERPDGSNFTLKIRSTKLEDSAMYFCASRYEHTQYFGPGTRLTVL.